These T cell receptor beta chains were read from a single sample in a study of Ad26.COV2.S vaccination and SARS-CoV-2 variants. Measured with immunoSEQ multiplex PCR; TCRdb has only the in-frame clones, and not every one. This table holds some 350,000 clones, just over 90% found once. The sample consisted of peripheral blood, taken after recovery from COVID-19. The receptors come from a human donor who had recovered from COVID-19. Each CDR3 is given with its conserved first and last residue. Each record gives: D gene, V gene, J gene, clone size, CDR3 DNA, CDR3 protein. A D gene is named only where the DNA matches it firmly. Size tells how often a clone was seen (once, few, many) or the class of an expanded clone, and some rows leave it out.

TRBD1	TRBV5-1	TRBJ2-7	.	TGCGCCAGCAGTTTCCGGACAGGGAACTCCTACGAGCAGTACTTC	CASSFRTGNSYEQYF
TRBD1	TRBV5-1	TRBJ1-3	.	TGCGCCAGCAGCTTGGAGGGACAGGGGACTGGAAACACCATATATTTT	CASSLEGQGTGNTIYF
TRBD1	TRBV9	TRBJ1-2	.	TGTGCCAGCAGCGTAGGACAGGGGGGACCTAACTATGGCTACACCTTC	CASSVGQGGPNYGYTF
TRBD1	TRBV6-5	TRBJ1-2	.	TGTGCCAGCAGTTACTTGGACAGGGCAACGAACTATGGCTACACCTTC	CASSYLDRATNYGYTF
TRBD1	TRBV2	TRBJ2-3	.	TGTGCCAGCAGTGAACGGGACAGGGTGTTTGCAGATACGCAGTATTTT	CASSERDRVFADTQYF
.	TRBV19	TRBJ2-7	.	TGTGCCAGTAGTATAGATCGACGGACTCTATACGAGCAGTACTTC	CASSIDRRTLYEQYF
.	TRBV18	TRBJ2-1	.	TGTGCCAGCTCGACGGGAGCCTACAATGAGCAGTTCTTC	CASSTGAYNEQFF
.	TRBV4-1	TRBJ1-2	.	TGCGCCAGCAGCCAAGAAACGGTCTATGGCTACACCTTC	CASSQETVYGYTF
TRBD2	TRBV11-2	TRBJ2-3	once	TGTGCCAGCAGCTTAGCCGCTAGCGGGGGGGGCACAGATACGCAGTATTTT	CASSLAASGGGTDTQYF
.	TRBV12-3/TRBV12-4	TRBJ2-1	.	TGTGCCAGCAGCCCGGGGGTCAATGAGCAGTTCTTC	CASSPGVNEQFF
.	TRBV6-5	TRBJ2-3	.	TGTGCCAGCAGTCTTCGGGTAGCAGCAGATACGCAGTATTTT	CASSLRVAADTQYF
TRBD1	TRBV10-3	TRBJ1-2	.	TGTGCCATCAGTGAGGACAGGGTCGGCTATGGCTACACCTTC	CAISEDRVGYGYTF
.	TRBV15	TRBJ2-3	.	TGTGCCACCAGCAGAGAGGGGTGGGATACGCAGTATTTT	CATSREGWDTQYF
.	TRBV6-5	TRBJ1-1	.	TGTGCCAGCAGTTACTCGTGGGAGGGTGGAAATGAAGCTTTCTTT	CASSYSWEGGNEAFF
.	TRBV5-1	TRBJ1-3	.	TGCGCCAGCAGAACAGCAGCCGGAAACACCATATATTTT	CASRTAAGNTIYF
.	TRBV15	TRBJ1-5	.	TGTGCCACCAGCACAAACGAGGGGCGGTGGCGCAATCAGCCCCAGCATTTT	CATSTNEGRWRNQPQHF
.	TRBV3-1/TRBV3-2	TRBJ1-2	.	TGTGCCAGCAGCCCCGGACACTATGGCTACACCTTC	CASSPGHYGYTF
TRBD1	TRBV4-1	TRBJ2-7	.	TGCGCCAGCAGCCGAGACAGGGACTACGAGCAGTACTTC	CASSRDRDYEQYF
.	TRBV11-2	TRBJ2-7	once	TGTGCCAGCAGCTCAGTAGCATACGAGCAGTACTTC	CASSSVAYEQYF
.	TRBV6-5	TRBJ1-6	.	TGTGCCAGCAGTTATGTACGTCTCCGATATAATTCACCCCTCCACTTT	CASSYVRLRYNSPLHF
.	TRBV25-1	TRBJ2-5	once	TGTGCCAGCAGTGAGCTGCAGGGTACCCCTAGGGAGACCCAGTACTTC	CASSELQGTPRETQYF
TRBD1	TRBV6-2/TRBV6-3	TRBJ1-4	.	TGTGCCAGCAGTTACCTACTATCCGGGACAGGTGATGAAAAACTGTTTTTT	CASSYLLSGTGDEKLFF
TRBD1	TRBV11-3	TRBJ2-4	.	TGTGCCAGCAGCTTAGGGACGGGACAGGGGTGGAACATTCAGTACTTC	CASSLGTGQGWNIQYF
TRBD2	TRBV4-3	TRBJ2-1	.	TGCGCCAGCAGCCAAGGGACTAGCGGTAGGGGGGATGAGCAGTTCTTC	CASSQGTSGRGDEQFF
.	TRBV13	TRBJ2-2	.	TGTGCCAGCAGCTTAGGCAGCACCGGGGAGCTGTTTTTT	CASSLGSTGELFF
.	TRBV5-1	TRBJ2-3	.	TGCGCCAGCAGCTTGGCTCGGGACAAAGGCACAGATACGCAGTATTTT	CASSLARDKGTDTQYF
TRBD1	TRBV10-1	TRBJ1-2	few	TGCGCCAGCAGCGGGACAGAACGTGATGGCTACACCTTC	CASSGTERDGYTF
.	TRBV15	TRBJ1-2	once	TGTGCCACCAGCCACGAAGGGGGGGAAGCTAACTATGGCTACACCTTC	CATSHEGGEANYGYTF
TRBD1	TRBV25-1	TRBJ2-2	.	TGTGCCAGCAGGGGACAGCCGAACACCGGGGAGCTGTTTTTT	CASRGQPNTGELFF
TRBD1	TRBV9	TRBJ2-2	.	TGTGCCAGCAGGAGGGACAGTACCACCGGGGAGCTGTTTTTT	CASRRDSTTGELFF
TRBD1	TRBV10-1	TRBJ1-1	few	TGCGCCAGCAGTTTCCGGGACAGGGAGAACACTGAAGCTTTCTTT	CASSFRDRENTEAFF
.	TRBV28	TRBJ1-5	.	TGTGCCAGCAGCCCTTACAGGGAACAGCCCCAGCATTTT	CASSPYREQPQHF
.	TRBV7-9	TRBJ2-3	.	TGTGCCAGCAGCCAAAGGGGTCCCCTCCGCACAGATACGCAGTATTTT	CASSQRGPLRTDTQYF
.	TRBV27	TRBJ2-7	.	TGTGCCAGCAGTTTATCCGGGTCCAGACACGAGCAGTACTTC	CASSLSGSRHEQYF
.	TRBV18	TRBJ2-5	.	TGTGCCAGCTCACCTGGGAGGAGTCAAGAGACCCAGTACTTC	CASSPGRSQETQYF
.	TRBV7-2	TRBJ1-4	once	TGTGCCAGCAGCTTACAGGGGCTTCCTGAAAAACTGTTTTTT	CASSLQGLPEKLFF
.	TRBV9	TRBJ1-1	.	TGTGCCAGCAGCGTAGCTGCCGGTGAAGCTTTCTTT	CASSVAAGEAFF
.	TRBV4-1	TRBJ2-7	.	TGCGCCAGCAGCCAAAAACCGGGGATTGACGAGCAGTACTTC	CASSQKPGIDEQYF
.	TRBV21-1	TRBJ1-2	.	TGTGCCAGCAGCAAAGAAGGGCTGGACTATGGCTACACCTTC	CASSKEGLDYGYTF
.	TRBV10-2	TRBJ1-2	.	TGCGCCAGCAGTGAGTCGACTCTTGGAGGGCGGGGCTACACCTTC	CASSESTLGGRGYTF
.	TRBV19	TRBJ2-5	.	TGTGCCAGTAGCGGCGGCAGGGGCGAGACCCAGTACTTC	CASSGGRGETQYF
.	TRBV20-1	TRBJ1-4	.	TGCAGTGCTAGTGAAGGGAGCAATGAAAAACTGTTTTTT	CSASEGSNEKLFF
TRBD1	TRBV11-2	TRBJ2-7	.	TGTGCCAGCAGCGCCGGACAGGGGGCCCTCGAGCAGTACTTC	CASSAGQGALEQYF
.	TRBV10-3	TRBJ2-7	.	TGTGCCATCACTCCGGGACAAGCCTACGAGCAGTACTTC	CAITPGQAYEQYF
.	TRBV11-2	TRBJ1-4	.	TGTGCCAGCAGCCCCACCCACCTCAGGGTGGAGGATGAAAAACTGTTTTTT	CASSPTHLRVEDEKLFF
.	TRBV6-5	TRBJ2-2	.	TGTGCCAGCAGACGTGACAGACGAAACACCGGGGAGCTGTTTTTT	CASRRDRRNTGELFF
.	TRBV10-1	TRBJ1-2	few	TGCGCCAGCAGTGAGTCGGGGGGCGGAGGCTACACCTTC	CASSESGGGGYTF
.	TRBV2	TRBJ1-4	.	TGTGCCAGCAGTGCCCGACAGGTCTCAACTAATGAAAAACTGTTTTTT	CASSARQVSTNEKLFF
TRBD1	TRBV2	TRBJ2-2	.	TGTGCCAGCAAACAGGGGAAGGCGAACACCGGGGAGCTGTTTTTT	CASKQGKANTGELFF
TRBD1	TRBV7-9	TRBJ2-5	.	TGTGCCAGCAGCTCCCCTCGGACAGGTCAAGAGACCCAGTACTTC	CASSSPRTGQETQYF
.	TRBV2	TRBJ2-7	.	TGTGCCAGCAGTCCAGACAGAGTTTCATCCTACGAGCAGTACTTC	CASSPDRVSSYEQYF
.	TRBV6-1	TRBJ2-7	.	TGTGCCAGCAGTGAGAACACCTGGGGGGGGGCCTCCTACGAGCAGTACTTC	CASSENTWGGASYEQYF
.	TRBV11-2	TRBJ1-4	.	TGTGCCAGCAGCTTAGGCAGTTCAACTAATGAAAAACTGTTTTTT	CASSLGSSTNEKLFF
.	TRBV9	TRBJ1-5	few	TGTGCCAGCAGCGTCACCGACGGGATCAATCAGCCCCAGCATTTT	CASSVTDGINQPQHF
.	TRBV6-5	TRBJ1-2	.	TGTGCCAGCAGTTACGACAGCAAAAACTATGGCTACACCTTC	CASSYDSKNYGYTF
.	TRBV7-8	TRBJ2-2	few	TGTGCCAGCAGCCCCCGGGGGGAGCTGTTTTTT	CASSPRGELFF
TRBD2	TRBV9	TRBJ2-3	.	TGTGCCAGCAGCGTATTGGCTAGCGGGGGGGGAGATACGCAGTATTTT	CASSVLASGGGDTQYF